Below are 27 T cell receptor beta chains sequenced from a single sample in a study of cytomegalovirus exposure and HLA in healthy donors. The study ran its PCR with 60 Vbeta and 13 Jbeta primers. Profiling relied on immunoSEQ multiplex PCR, and the TCRdb table lists in-frame clones only, not all of them. The sample records 100,000 to 150,000 clones, around 73% being singletons. The sample consisted of PBMCs. All receptors come from a man between 60 and 70 years old in good health and CMV-seropositive.

The genes are TRBV27 and TRBJ1-3; D uncertain. The germline CDR1 and CDR2 sequences are MNHEY and SMNVEV (reference sequence). The CDR3 sequence is 16 residues long. Trimming pared 4 bases from V and 0 bases from J, leaving 13 bases between. The CDR3 is CASSSLRDNSGNTIYF. CDR3 coding DNA: TGTGCCAGCAGTTCGTTACGCGACAACTCTGGAAACACCATATATTTT.

The chain links TRBV7-9 to TRBJ2-5; 13 bases align to TRBD2. With V trimmed by 6 bases and J by 0 bases, 4 bases remained unmatched. The germline gives CDR1 SEHNR, CDR2 FQNEAQ (reference sequence). The CDR3 runs 16 residues. The CDR3 bases are TGTGCCAGCAGTCAAGGGACTAGCGGGGACCAAGAGACCCAGTACTTC. It codes for CASSQGTSGDQETQYF.

This chain uses TRBV30 with TRBJ2-7, with 8 bases aligning to TRBD1. This CDR3 region has 15 residues. Germline V gene sequence: CDR1 GTSNPN, CDR2 SVGIG (reference sequence). The V segment lost 1 base and the J segment 1 base; nucleotides outside the gene matches: 6. CDR3 coding DNA: TGTGCCTGGAGTGCCAAAGGGACAGGATCCTACGAGCAGTACTTC. Protein product: CAWSAKGTGSYEQYF.

The chain is built from TRBV7-9 and TRBJ2-7; no reliable D call. CDR3 length equals 14 residues. The ends were cut back, 3 bases at V and 2 bases at J, with 11 bases in the middle. Germline V gives CDR1 SEHNR, CDR2 FQNEAQ (reference sequence). Written as DNA, the CDR3 is TGTGCCAGCAGCTTCTTACAGAGCACCTACGAGCAGTACTTC. Translating gives CASSFLQSTYEQYF.

The chain employs TRBV13 and TRBJ2-1, with 7 bases identical to TRBD2. J gave up 1 base and V 5 bases, and 5 bases lay outside the gene matches. Germline V gene sequence: CDR1 PRHDT, CDR2 FYEKMQ (reference sequence). This CDR3 is 15 amino acids long. Written as DNA, the CDR3 is TGTGCCAGCAGCCTGCGGGGGTGGTCCTACAATGAGCAGTTCTTC. Its translation: CASSLRGWSYNEQFF.

This clone rates as medium-sized (0.01 to 0.1%). V and J are TRBV5-1 and TRBJ1-1; D is unresolved. The V end lost 0 bases, the J end lost 3 bases, and 6 bases lay between the germline ends. The germline V gene encodes CDR1 SGHRS and CDR2 YFSETQ. This CDR3 spans 13 amino acids. This CDR3 is CASSLGLDTEAFF. The CDR3 DNA is TGCGCCAGCAGCTTGGGGTTAGACACTGAAGCTTTCTTT.

This clone was found a few times. J is TRBJ1-2 and V is TRBV5-6, with no clear D. CDR1 SGHDT and CDR2 YYEEEE come from the germline V gene. This CDR3 comprises 14 residues. V lost 3 bases and J 8 bases, leaving 17 bases between the germline ends. Written as DNA, the CDR3 is TGTGCCAGCAGCTCGGTAACCGGACTGGTCGGCTACACCTTC. This gives the protein CASSSVTGLVGYTF.

The chain has TRBV6-5 and TRBJ1-2; D not certain. The CDR3 consists of 15 residues. Deletions cut 0 bases from V and 7 bases from J, with 15 bases between. The germline V gene encodes CDR1 MNHEY and CDR2 SVGAGI. The CDR3 loop reads CASSYSMFGVRGYTF. CDR3 DNA sequence: TGTGCCAGCAGTTACTCGATGTTCGGGGTTCGTGGCTACACCTTC.

The V and J genes are TRBV5-1 and TRBJ2-3; 10 nucleotides agree with TRBD2. The CDR3 consists of 16 residues. Germline CDR1 reads SGHRS; CDR2 reads YFSETQ. The V and J ends lost 2 bases and 3 bases, in that order; junction bases with no gene match: 6. CDR3 DNA: TGCGCCAGCAGCTTAGGAGCGGGGGGGCTAACAGATACGCAGTATTTT. This sequence encodes CASSLGAGGLTDTQYF.

This clone was counted between two and nine times. The rearrangement uses TRBV6-1 and TRBJ1-2, with 11 bases aligning to TRBD1. The germline V gene encodes CDR1 MNHNS and CDR2 SASEGT. The CDR3 is 14 residues long. With V trimmed by 7 bases and J by 8 bases, 9 bases remained unmatched. The CDR3 is CASTGDRGLTGYTF. CDR3 nucleotides: TGTGCCAGCACGGGGGACAGGGGGTTAACAGGCTACACCTTC.

The V gene is TRBV28, the J gene TRBJ1-6; D is ambiguous. The length of the CDR3 is 11 residues. From germline, CDR1 is MDHEN and CDR2 SYDVKM. The V end lost 4 bases, the J end lost 8 bases, and 3 bases lay between the germline ends. CDR3 nucleotide sequence: TGTGCCAGCAGTTCAGATTCACCCCTCCACTTT. Translating it yields CASSSDSPLHF.

The CDR3 sequence: CAWSVFGTGSTGELFF. CDR3 bases: TGTGCCTGGAGTGTGTTTGGGACAGGGTCCACCGGGGAGCTGTTTTTT. This sequence joins TRBV30 and TRBJ2-2; 9 nucleotides line up with TRBD1. Germline V gene lookup returns CDR1 GTSNPN and CDR2 SVGIG (reference sequence). Trimming cost V 0 bases and J 4 bases; bases outside gene matches: 6. This CDR3 is 16 amino acids long.

Remarks on this clone: Other DNA sequences in this specimen translate into the identical CDR3. V is TRBV5-1 and J is TRBJ2-3; no firm D call. CDR3 length: 12 residues. CDR1 is SGHRS, CDR2 YFSETQ, per germline. With 3 bases removed from V and 1 base from J, the gap between germline ends came to 3 bases. DNA of the CDR3: TGCGCCAGCAGCTCGGGCACAGATACGCAGTATTTT. Amino acid sequence: CASSSGTDTQYF.

With respect to this clone: An end of the junction does not agree with germline; a read error may underlie this. V usage is TRBV10-3 and J usage is TRBJ2-7; the D call may be TRBD1 or TRBD2 (7 bases each). Per the germline V gene, CDR1 is ENHRY and CDR2 is SYGVKD. This CDR3 is built from 13 residues. CDR3 coding DNA: TGTGCCGTCAGGGGGGGGCCGACCTACGAGCAGTACTTC. This encodes CAVRGGPTYEQYF.

The chain uses TRBV11-2 and TRBJ1-2; D gene ambiguous. V lost 5 bases and J 7 bases, leaving 20 bases between the germline ends. This CDR3 has 15 amino acids. The germline gives CDR1 SGHAT, CDR2 FQNNGV. The DNA of the CDR3 is TGTGCCAGCAGCCCGATTCGTGGCTCTGAGGGTGGCTACACCTTC. Translation: CASSPIRGSEGGYTF. The full variable domain, rest sourced from reference TRBV11-2 and TRBJ1-2, is EAGVAQSPRYKIIEKRQSVAFWCNPISGHATLYWYQQILGQGPKLLIQFQNNGVVDDSQLPKDRFSAERLKGVDSTLKIQPAKLEDSAVYLCASSPIRGSEGGYTFGSGTRLTVV.

The chain is built from TRBV9 and TRBJ1-2; D is uncertain. Germline CDR1 and CDR2: SGDLS and YYNGEE. The CDR3 is 12 amino acids. Trimming shortened V by 1 base and J by 10 bases, and 11 bases separated the two germline ends. The CDR3 is CASSVTGGFYTF. CDR3 DNA: TGTGCCAGCAGCGTAACCGGAGGGTTCTACACCTTC.

V gene TRBV19 combines with J gene TRBJ1-5; D perhaps matches TRBD1 (5 bases). Trimming took 5 bases from V and 3 from J, leaving 14 bases between them. The CDR3 is made up of 15 amino acids. Germline CDR1 and CDR2: LNHDA and SQIVND (reference sequence). CDR3 nucleotides: TGTGCCAGTAGTCCTGACAGAACACTCAATCAGCCCCAGCATTTT. Residues: CASSPDRTLNQPQHF.

The rearrangement joins TRBV19 to TRBJ1-2; D is perhaps TRBD1 (5 bases). Trimming shortened V by 9 bases and J by 4 bases, and 15 bases separated the two germline ends. CDR3 length: 13 residues. The germline gives CDR1 LNHDA, CDR2 SQIVND (reference sequence). CDR3 amino acids: CASGIRDSYGYTF. As DNA, the CDR3 is TGTGCCAGCGGAATAAGGGACTCCTATGGCTACACCTTC.

CDR3 protein: CASSLLRGNTGELFF. The CDR3 nucleotides read TGTGCCAGCAGTTTATTACGAGGGAACACCGGGGAGCTGTTTTTT. The chain employs TRBV28 and TRBJ2-2; D not certain. This CDR3 is built from 15 residues. Germline V CDR1 and CDR2: MDHEN, SYDVKM. Trimming cost V 1 base and J 1 base, with 7 bases left between them.

V gene TRBV5-4 combines with J gene TRBJ1-4; TRBD1 matches 11 bases. The germline gives CDR1 SGHNT, CDR2 YYREEE (reference sequence). With 0 bases clipped from V and 2 bases from J, the junction kept 6 bases outside the gene matches. CDR3 length: 18 residues. CDR3 residues: CASSLGTGGLGTNEKLFF. CDR3 nucleotide sequence: TGTGCCAGCAGCTTGGGGACAGGGGGCTTGGGGACTAATGAAAAACTGTTTTTT.

This clone was counted only a few times. V gene TRBV2 combines with J gene TRBJ2-5; the D is unclear. The CDR3 has 11 amino acids. Germline V gives CDR1 SNHLY, CDR2 FYNNEI. The V end lost 7 bases, the J end lost 5 bases, and 8 bases lay between the germline ends. The CDR3 nucleotides read TGTGCCAGCACACCCCAGGAGACCCAGTACTTC. Amino acid sequence: CASTPQETQYF.

This clone appeared a single time. The genes are TRBV29-1 and TRBJ1-3; 10 nucleotides match TRBD1. The CDR3 is 17 residues long. Germline trimming cut 4 bases from V and 3 bases from J; bases unmatched to any gene: 12. The germline gives CDR1 SQVTM, CDR2 ANQGSEA. CDR3 sequence reads: CSVGGEEDRGFGNTIYF. The CDR3, as DNA: TGCAGCGTTGGGGGGGAGGAGGACAGGGGGTTTGGAAACACCATATATTTT.

The rearrangement links TRBV6-6 to TRBJ2-1, with D possibly TRBD1 on 6 matching bases. V shed 6 bases and J shed 10 bases, with 13 bases lying between them. CDR3 length equals 12 residues. Germline assignment: CDR1 MNHNY and CDR2 SVGAGI (reference sequence). CDR3 loop: CASSTNRDEQFF. CDR3 coding DNA: TGTGCCAGCAGCACCAACAGGGACGAGCAGTTCTTC.

J is TRBJ2-7 and V is TRBV5-1, with 7 bases lining up with TRBD1. The J segment lost 4 bases and the V segment lost 4 bases, leaving 8 bases of the junction unmatched. CDR1 SGHRS and CDR2 YFSETQ come from the germline V gene. The CDR3 length is 14 residues. CDR3 bases: TGCGCCAGCAGCCTATGGGACAGCCGATACGAGCAGTACTTC. Translated: CASSLWDSRYEQYF. Filled out from reference TRBV5-1 and TRBJ2-7, the complete variable domain reads KAGVTQTPRYLIKTRGQQVTLSCSPISGHRSVSWYQQTPGQGLQFLFEYFSETQRNKGNFPGRFSGRQFSNSRSEMNVSTLELGDSALYLCASSLWDSRYEQYFGPGTRLTVT.

This CDR3 is CASSLRLAGETQYF. The CDR3 bases are TGTGCCAGCAGTCTCCGACTAGCGGGGGAGACCCAGTACTTC. The V call is TRBV27, the J call TRBJ2-5; 11 bases match TRBD2. V was clipped by 5 bases and J by 5 bases; unmatched bases: 4. There are 14 residues in the CDR3. Germline loops: CDR1 MNHEY, CDR2 SMNVEV (reference sequence).

The CDR3 protein is CASSLDAYTDTQYF. DNA for the CDR3: TGTGCCAGCAGCTTAGATGCCTACACAGATACGCAGTATTTT. The gene calls are TRBV7-2 and TRBJ2-3; D uncertain. Germline V gives CDR1 SGHTA, CDR2 FQGNSA. The CDR3 is made up of 14 amino acids. Trimming removed 1 base at V and 2 bases at J, with 7 bases between.

This clone was seen a handful of times. The J gene is TRBJ1-6, the V gene TRBV9, with D possibly TRBD1 on 5 matching bases. CDR3 length: 17 amino acids. V was clipped by 5 bases and J by 0 bases, with 15 bases between them. Germline CDR1 reads SGDLS; CDR2 reads YYNGEE. The DNA for the CDR3 is TGTGCCAGCAGTTCGGGACTTCAAAGCTCCTATAATTCACCCCTCCACTTT. Translation: CASSSGLQSSYNSPLHF.